This T cell receptor beta chain was documented in a study of blood T cell repertoires in COVID-19. Study-level background: The samples span acute and convalescent COVID-19 from the United States, Italy and Spain. T cells, B-cell-depleted T cells, or PBMCs provided the cDNA or gDNA that served as material.

Membership in each cohort depended on participant-reported clinical history. This clone was seen once. The assay was immunoSEQ multiplex PCR, and TCRdb's table has in-frame clones only and misses some. The sample consists of approximately 250,000 clones, approximately 85% of them appearing once. Sequenced: PBMCs or T cells enriched from blood (not recorded which). The TCR comes from a woman aged 45 to 65 with acute COVID-19.

CDR3 protein: CATSDQGEGNTEAFF. CDR3 in DNA: TGTGCCACCAGTGACCAGGGGGAAGGGAACACTGAAGCTTTCTTT. The gene calls are TRBV24-1 and TRBJ1-1, with 7 bases aligning to TRBD1. The CDR3 length is 15 residues. With 4 bases clipped from V and 1 base from J, the junction kept 5 bases outside the gene matches. Per germline, CDR1 KGHDR and CDR2 SFDVKD.